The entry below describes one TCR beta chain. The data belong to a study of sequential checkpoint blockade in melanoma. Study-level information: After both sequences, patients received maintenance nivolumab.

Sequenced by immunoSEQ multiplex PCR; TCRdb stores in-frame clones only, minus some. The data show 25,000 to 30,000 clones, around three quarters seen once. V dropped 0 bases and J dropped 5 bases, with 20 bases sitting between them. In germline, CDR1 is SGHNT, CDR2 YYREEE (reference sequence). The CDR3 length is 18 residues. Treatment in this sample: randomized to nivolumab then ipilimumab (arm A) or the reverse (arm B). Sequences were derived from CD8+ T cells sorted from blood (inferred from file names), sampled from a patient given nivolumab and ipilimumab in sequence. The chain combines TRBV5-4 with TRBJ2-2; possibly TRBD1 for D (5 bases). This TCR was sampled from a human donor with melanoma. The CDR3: CASSLGQGGYFGTGELFF. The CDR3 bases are TGTGCCAGCAGCTTGGGGCAGGGCGGTTATTTCGGGACCGGGGAGCTGTTTTTT.